The 21 T cell receptor beta chains given below trace back to one sample, sequenced in a study of blood T cell repertoires in COVID-19. Repertoires were generated with immunoSEQ multiplex PCR, while TCRdb's copy carries only in-frame clones and drops some. This table has under 65,000 clones, around 76% appearing once. The material sequenced was peripheral blood. The receptors originated from a woman in her fifties or sixties with acute or convalescent COVID-19.

The rearrangement uses TRBV7-8 and TRBJ2-2; 10 positions agree with TRBD1. The CDR3 is 15 residues long. Germline trimming cut 3 bases from V and 3 bases from J; bases unmatched to any gene: 1. CDR1 is SGHVS, CDR2 FQNEAQ, per germline. The CDR3 is CASSLDRGYTGELFF. The CDR3 DNA sequence: TGTGCCAGCAGCTTGGACAGGGGGTACACCGGGGAGCTGTTTTTT.

The chain carries TRBV19 and TRBJ1-6; 8 bases are a match to TRBD1. Germline CDR1 reads LNHDA; CDR2 reads SQIVND (reference sequence). V was pared by 6 bases and J by 0 bases, with 4 bases of the junction left unmatched. This CDR3 comprises 16 residues. CDR3 region: CASSPTGDSYNSPLHF. Written as DNA, the CDR3 is TGTGCCAGTAGCCCGACAGGGGACTCCTATAATTCACCCCTCCACTTT.

This clone has only a few counts. This chain links TRBV10-1 with TRBJ1-6, with D unclear. V lost 5 bases and J lost 10, with 12 bases in between. The CDR3 spans 13 residues. Germline CDR1 is WNHNN and CDR2 is SYGVQD (reference sequence). The CDR3 loop is CASSSRERSPLHF. CDR3 in DNA: TGCGCCAGCAGTTCGAGGGAGCGCTCACCCCTCCACTTT.

The chain combines TRBV5-6 with TRBJ1-2; the D gene is possibly TRBD1 (5 bases). CDR1 is SGHDT and CDR2 is YYEEEE in the germline V gene. This CDR3 has 15 residues. The V and J ends lost 4 bases and 6 bases respectively, with 19 bases between them. This CDR3 is CASSRWEAGPNGYTF. CDR3 bases: TGTGCCAGCAGCCGATGGGAAGCGGGACCGAATGGCTACACCTTC.

This clone was detected once. The V gene is TRBV7-9, the J gene TRBJ2-7; no reliable D call. Deletions cut 11 bases from V and 3 bases from J, with 5 bases between. The CDR3 runs to 9 residues. The germline V gene has CDR1 SEHNR and CDR2 FQNEAQ (reference sequence). In DNA, the CDR3 is TGTGCCTCCCACTACGAGCAGTACTTC. Its protein product is CASHYEQYF.

This clone appeared a few times. This chain connects TRBV14 to TRBJ2-3; 7 bases map to TRBD2. Germline trimming cut 4 bases from V and 2 bases from J; bases unmatched to any gene: 12. Per the germline V gene, CDR1 is SGHDN and CDR2 is FVKESK. The CDR3 is 17 amino acids. The CDR3 region is CASSRRGVRGVTDTQYF. CDR3 coding DNA: TGTGCCAGCAGCCGACGAGGCGTCCGGGGGGTCACAGATACGCAGTATTTT.

This clone was counted between two and nine times. CDR3 DNA sequence: TGTGCCTGGAGTGTCGGGACAGGGGGAATCTATGGCTACACCTTC. Encoded protein: CAWSVGTGGIYGYTF. The chain couples TRBV30 to TRBJ1-2; TRBD1 agrees at 11 bases. The germline V gene has CDR1 GTSNPN and CDR2 SVGIG (reference sequence). Trimming cost V 0 bases and J 4 bases; bases outside gene matches: 4. The CDR3 length is 15 residues.

This chain joins TRBV2 and TRBJ1-5; possible D gene TRBD1, 5 bases. Trimming removed 2 bases at V and 5 bases at J, with 13 bases between. Germline V CDR1 and CDR2: SNHLY, FYNNEI. The CDR3 totals 15 residues. The chain's CDR3 is CASSEPGLLHQPQHF. Written as DNA, the CDR3 is TGTGCCAGCAGTGAACCGGGACTCCTTCATCAGCCCCAGCATTTT.

The J gene is TRBJ2-1, the V gene TRBV4-3; 8 bases line up with TRBD1. V lost 3 bases and J lost 9; bases outside the gene matches: 1. Germline CDR1 and CDR2: LGHNA and YSLEER. The CDR3 contains 12 residues. CDR3 DNA sequence: TGCGCCAGCAGCCACGACAGGGGTGAGCAGTTCTTC. Its protein product is CASSHDRGEQFF.

The gene calls are TRBV7-2 and TRBJ2-2, with D perhaps TRBD2 (6 bases). V lost 1 base and J lost 7, with 10 bases in between. CDR1 is SGHTA, CDR2 FQGNSA, per germline. The CDR3 runs to 14 residues. CDR3 nucleotides: TGTGCCAGCAGCTTAGGGCCGGGGGACGGGGAGCTGTTTTTT. Encoded protein: CASSLGPGDGELFF.

The chain employs TRBV19 and TRBJ1-1; TRBD1 might be the D (5 bases). Trimming took off 4 bases at V and 4 bases at J, with 7 bases between the two ends. The germline V gene has CDR1 LNHDA and CDR2 SQIVND (reference sequence). The length of the CDR3 is 12 residues. The CDR3: CASSTGSTEAFF. CDR3 in DNA: TGTGCCAGTAGTACAGGGTCCACTGAAGCTTTCTTT.

The rearrangement joins TRBV3-1 (or the pseudogene TRBV3-2) to TRBJ1-4; maybe TRBD1 (5 bases). V dropped 4 bases and J dropped 8 bases, with 17 bases sitting between them. Germline assignment: CDR1 LGHDT and CDR2 YNNKEL (reference sequence). This CDR3 is 15 amino acids long. The CDR3 coding sequence is TGTGCCAGCAGCCGTACATTGGGGCTTGGAGAAAAACTGTTTTTT. Translation gives CASSRTLGLGEKLFF.

The rearrangement uses TRBV7-9 and TRBJ1-1; 7 bases fit TRBD1. The V gene's germline CDR1 is SEHNR and CDR2 FQNEAQ (reference sequence). V lost 3 bases, J lost 3 bases, and 10 bases stayed unmatched. CDR3 length: 16 amino acids. The CDR3 spells CASSFFTGVRDTEAFF. CDR3 in DNA: TGTGCCAGCAGCTTCTTCACAGGGGTAAGGGACACTGAAGCTTTCTTT.

The gene calls are TRBV6-5 and TRBJ1-2, with TRBD1 as a possible D gene (5 bases). Germline-derived CDR1 and CDR2 are MNHEY and SVGAGI. The CDR3 extends over 13 amino acids. V was pared by 4 bases and J by 6 bases, with 12 bases between. The CDR3 spells CASSSSGGDGYTF. The CDR3 DNA is TGTGCCAGCAGTTCCTCGGGAGGGGATGGCTACACCTTC.

The chain recombines TRBV30 with TRBJ1-1; the D gene is possibly TRBD1 (5 bases). The CDR3 consists of 15 residues. Germline loops: CDR1 GTSNPN, CDR2 SVGIG (reference sequence). Deletions cut 0 bases from V and 0 bases from J, with 11 bases between. CDR3 protein: CAWSVLRQMNTEAFF. The DNA of the CDR3 is TGTGCCTGGAGTGTACTGAGACAGATGAACACTGAAGCTTTCTTT. The entire variable domain, with the rest obtained from reference TRBV30 and TRBJ1-1, is as follows: SQTIHQWPATLVQPVGSPLSLECTVEGTSNPNLYWYRQAAGRGLQLLFYSVGIGQISSEVPQNLSASRPQDRQFILSSKKLLLSDSGFYLCAWSVLRQMNTEAFFGQGTRLTVV.

The chain recombines TRBV6-5 with TRBJ2-5; TRBD1 might be the D (5 bases). V gave up 1 base and J gave up 4 bases, with 16 bases separating them. The CDR3 spans 16 residues. Per the germline V gene, CDR1 is MNHEY and CDR2 is SVGAGI. CDR3 region: CASSYLAQGGVETQYF. The CDR3 nucleotides read TGTGCCAGCAGTTACTTGGCTCAGGGCGGTGTAGAGACCCAGTACTTC.

The genes are TRBV10-3 and TRBJ1-4; D gene uncertain. The V gene's germline CDR1 is ENHRY and CDR2 SYGVKD. Trimming left V 0 bases short and J 14 bases short, with 13 bases between. The CDR3 has 13 residues. The CDR3 loop is CAISESPDFLLFF. CDR3 nucleotides: TGTGCCATCAGTGAGTCCCCCGACTTTCTCCTGTTTTTT.

This rearrangement joins TRBV30 to TRBJ1-1; possibly TRBD1 for D (6 bases). Germline values: CDR1 GTSNPN, CDR2 SVGIG (reference sequence). The length of the CDR3 is 17 residues. V gave up 4 bases and J gave up 4 bases, with 25 bases separating them. CDR3 bases: TGTGCCTGGATGATCCCGGGAGGGGGGATCCCTTCCACTGAAGCTTTCTTT. Translation: CAWMIPGGGIPSTEAFF.

This chain joins TRBV7-9 and TRBJ1-2, with a weak D call TRBD1 (5 bases). Germline-derived CDR1 and CDR2 are SEHNR and FQNEAQ (reference sequence). V dropped 5 bases and J dropped 4 bases, with 17 bases sitting between them. CDR3 size: 15 residues. The CDR3 nucleotides are TGTGCCAGCAGCCCGGAGACAGAGAGAGTCTATGGCTACACCTTC. It translates to CASSPETERVYGYTF. Filled out from reference TRBV7-9 and TRBJ1-2, the complete variable domain reads DTGVSQNPRHKITKRGQNVTFRCDPISEHNRLYWYRQTLGQGPEFLTYFQNEAQLEKSRLLSDRFSAERPKGSFSTLEIQRTEQGDSAMYLCASSPETERVYGYTFGSGTRLTVV.

The chain combines TRBV9 with TRBJ1-2; D ambiguous. Between the trimmed V and J ends, which lost 1 base and 8 bases, there was a span of 12 bases. CDR3 length: 13 residues. CDR1 and CDR2 from the germline V gene are SGDLS and YYNGEE. CDR3 sequence (DNA): TGTGCCAGCAGCGTAACGGGGATGGGGGGCTACACCTTC. Its translation: CASSVTGMGGYTF.

This clone has only a few counts. The rearrangement links TRBV27 to TRBJ1-1; 11 positions match TRBD1. V lost 8 bases to trimming and J lost 3 bases; unmatched junction nucleotides: 8. CDR3 length equals 15 residues. CDR1 is MNHEY, CDR2 SMNVEV, per germline (reference sequence). The CDR3 sequence is CASFGQGASHTEAFF. The CDR3 nucleotides read TGTGCCAGCTTTGGACAGGGGGCGTCGCACACTGAAGCTTTCTTT.